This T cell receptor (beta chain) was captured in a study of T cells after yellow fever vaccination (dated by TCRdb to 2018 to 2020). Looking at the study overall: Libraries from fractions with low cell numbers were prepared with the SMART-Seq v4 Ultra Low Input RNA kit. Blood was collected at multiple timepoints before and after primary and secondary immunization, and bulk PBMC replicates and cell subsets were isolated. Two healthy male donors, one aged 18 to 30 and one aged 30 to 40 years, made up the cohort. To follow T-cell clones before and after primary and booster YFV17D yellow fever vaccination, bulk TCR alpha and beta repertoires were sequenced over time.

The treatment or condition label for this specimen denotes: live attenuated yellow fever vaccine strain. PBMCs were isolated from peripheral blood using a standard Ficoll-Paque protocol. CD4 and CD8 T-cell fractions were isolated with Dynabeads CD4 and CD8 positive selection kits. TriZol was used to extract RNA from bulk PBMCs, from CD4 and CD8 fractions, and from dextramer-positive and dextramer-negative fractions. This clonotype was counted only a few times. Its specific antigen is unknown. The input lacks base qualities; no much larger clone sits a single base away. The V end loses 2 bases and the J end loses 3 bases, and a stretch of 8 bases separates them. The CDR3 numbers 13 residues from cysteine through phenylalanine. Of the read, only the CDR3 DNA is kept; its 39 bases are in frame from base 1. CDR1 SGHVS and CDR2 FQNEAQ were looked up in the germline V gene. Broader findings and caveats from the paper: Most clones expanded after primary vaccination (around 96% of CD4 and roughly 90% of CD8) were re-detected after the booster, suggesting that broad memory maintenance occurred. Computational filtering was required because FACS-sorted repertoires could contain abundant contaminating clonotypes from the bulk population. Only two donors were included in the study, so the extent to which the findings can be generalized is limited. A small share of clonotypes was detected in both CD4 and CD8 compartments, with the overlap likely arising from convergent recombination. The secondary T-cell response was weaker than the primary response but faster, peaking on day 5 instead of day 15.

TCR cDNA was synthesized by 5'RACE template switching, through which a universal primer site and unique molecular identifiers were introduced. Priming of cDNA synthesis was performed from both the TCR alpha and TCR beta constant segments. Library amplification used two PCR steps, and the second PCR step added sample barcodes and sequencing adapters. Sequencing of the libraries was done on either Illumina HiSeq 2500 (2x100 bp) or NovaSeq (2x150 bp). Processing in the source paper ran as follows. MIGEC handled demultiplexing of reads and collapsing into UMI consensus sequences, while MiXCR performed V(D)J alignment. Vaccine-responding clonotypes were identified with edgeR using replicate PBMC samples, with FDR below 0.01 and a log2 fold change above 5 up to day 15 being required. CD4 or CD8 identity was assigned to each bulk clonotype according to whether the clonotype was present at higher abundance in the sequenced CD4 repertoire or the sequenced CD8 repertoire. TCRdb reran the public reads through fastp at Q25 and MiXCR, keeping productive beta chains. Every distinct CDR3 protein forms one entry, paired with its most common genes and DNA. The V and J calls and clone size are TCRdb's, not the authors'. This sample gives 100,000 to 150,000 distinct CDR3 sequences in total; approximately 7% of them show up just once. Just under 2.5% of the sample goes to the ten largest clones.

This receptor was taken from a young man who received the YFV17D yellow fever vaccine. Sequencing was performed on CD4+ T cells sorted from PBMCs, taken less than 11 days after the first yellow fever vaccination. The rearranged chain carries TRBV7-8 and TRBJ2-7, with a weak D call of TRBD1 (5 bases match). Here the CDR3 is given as CASSLSTDYEQYF. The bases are TGTGCCAGCAGCTTATCGACAGACTACGAGCAGTACTTC.